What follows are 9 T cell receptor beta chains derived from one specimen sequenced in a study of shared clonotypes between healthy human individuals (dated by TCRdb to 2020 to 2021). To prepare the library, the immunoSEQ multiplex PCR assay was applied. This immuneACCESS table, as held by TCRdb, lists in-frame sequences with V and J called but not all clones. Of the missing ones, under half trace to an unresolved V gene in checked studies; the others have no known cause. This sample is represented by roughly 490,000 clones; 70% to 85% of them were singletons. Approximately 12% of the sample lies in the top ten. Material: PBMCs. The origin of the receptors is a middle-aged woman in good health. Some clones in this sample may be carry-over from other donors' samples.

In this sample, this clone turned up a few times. The chain's CDR3 is CAWSATGRAQPQHF. Written as DNA, the CDR3 is TGTGCCTGGAGCGCGACAGGGAGAGCGCAGCCCCAGCATTTT. This sequence joins TRBV30 and TRBJ1-5, with TRBD1 matching 7 bases. The CDR3 has 14 amino acids. Trimming took 3 bases from V and 7 from J; bases not matched to a gene: 9. Germline values: CDR1 GTSNPN, CDR2 SVGIG (reference sequence).

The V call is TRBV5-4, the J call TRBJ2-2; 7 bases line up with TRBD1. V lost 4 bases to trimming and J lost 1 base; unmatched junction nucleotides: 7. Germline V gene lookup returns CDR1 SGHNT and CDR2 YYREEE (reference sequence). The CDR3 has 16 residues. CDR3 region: CASSDFRTGNTGELFF. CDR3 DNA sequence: TGTGCCAGCAGCGACTTCCGGACAGGGAACACCGGGGAGCTGTTTTTT.

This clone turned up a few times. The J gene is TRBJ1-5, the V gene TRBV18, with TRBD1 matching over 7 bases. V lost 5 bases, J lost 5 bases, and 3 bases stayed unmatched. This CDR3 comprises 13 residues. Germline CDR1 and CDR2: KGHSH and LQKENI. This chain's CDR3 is CASSDDRDQPQHF. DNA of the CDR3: TGTGCCAGCTCAGATGACAGGGATCAGCCCCAGCATTTT.

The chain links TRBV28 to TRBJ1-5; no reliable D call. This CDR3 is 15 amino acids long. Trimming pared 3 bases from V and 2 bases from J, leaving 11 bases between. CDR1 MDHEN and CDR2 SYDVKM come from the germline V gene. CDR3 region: CASSFGGKGNQPQHF. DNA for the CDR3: TGTGCCAGCAGTTTCGGAGGTAAAGGCAATCAGCCCCAGCATTTT.

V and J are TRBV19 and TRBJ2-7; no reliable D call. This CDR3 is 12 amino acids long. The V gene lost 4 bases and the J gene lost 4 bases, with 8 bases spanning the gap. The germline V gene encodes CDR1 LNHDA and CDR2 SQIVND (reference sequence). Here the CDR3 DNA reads TGTGCCAGTAGTAATGCCGGTTACGAGCAGTACTTC. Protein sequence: CASSNAGYEQYF.

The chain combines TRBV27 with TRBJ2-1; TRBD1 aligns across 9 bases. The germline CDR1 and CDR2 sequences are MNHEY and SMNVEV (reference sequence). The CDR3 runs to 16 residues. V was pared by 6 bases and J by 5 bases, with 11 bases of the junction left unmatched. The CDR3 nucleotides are TGTGCCAGCAGCCCTACTCGGGACAGGGTCAACAATGAGCAGTTCTTC. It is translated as CASSPTRDRVNNEQFF.

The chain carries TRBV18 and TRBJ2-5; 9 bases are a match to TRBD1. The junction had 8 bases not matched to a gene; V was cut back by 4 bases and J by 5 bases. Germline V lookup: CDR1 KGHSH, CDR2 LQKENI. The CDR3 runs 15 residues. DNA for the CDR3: TGTGCCAGCTCACTCGGGACAGGGAGCTTGGAGACCCAGTACTTC. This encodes CASSLGTGSLETQYF.

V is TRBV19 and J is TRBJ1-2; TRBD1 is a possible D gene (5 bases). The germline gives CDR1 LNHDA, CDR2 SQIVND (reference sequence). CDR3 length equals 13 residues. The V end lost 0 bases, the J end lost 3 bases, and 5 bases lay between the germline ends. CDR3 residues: CASSIDRDYGYTF. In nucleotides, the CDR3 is TGTGCCAGTAGTATAGACAGGGACTATGGCTACACCTTC.

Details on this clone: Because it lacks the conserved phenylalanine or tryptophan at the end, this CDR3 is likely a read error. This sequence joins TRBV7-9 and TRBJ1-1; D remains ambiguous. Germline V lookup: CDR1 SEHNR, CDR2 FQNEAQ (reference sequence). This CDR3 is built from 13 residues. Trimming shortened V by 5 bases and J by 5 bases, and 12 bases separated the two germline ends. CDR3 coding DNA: TGTGCCAGCAGCAGGCTGCTAGGTACTGAAGCTTTCTAT. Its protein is CASSRLLGTEAFY.